This is a list of T cell receptor beta chains from one sample in a study of blood T cell repertoires in COVID-19. Here immunoSEQ multiplex PCR was the method, and the copy in TCRdb shows in-frame clones only, minus some. Of roughly 180,000 clones listed, around four fifths are singletons. The sample comprised PBMCs or T cells enriched from blood (not recorded which). These receptors came from an older woman who had recovered from COVID-19. Both conserved end residues are part of each CDR3. The order of the fields is clone size, D gene, V gene, J gene, CDR3 protein, CDR3 DNA. A D gene is named only where the DNA matches it firmly. Clone size is not always given. Where it is, it says once, few, many or a class for expanded clones.

>.|.|TRBV7-9|TRBJ2-1
CASSLRDSYNEQFF
TGTGCCAGCAGCCTCCGGGACTCCTACAATGAGCAGTTCTTC
>.|.|TRBV6-1|TRBJ1-5
CASSERVGNQPQHF
TGTGCCAGCAGTGAGAGGGTCGGCAATCAGCCCCAGCATTTT
>.|.|TRBV19|TRBJ1-2
CASRAGFTANYGYTF
TGTGCCAGTAGGGCGGGGTTCACAGCTAACTATGGCTACACCTTC
>.|.|TRBV29-1|TRBJ1-2
CSVVDYPGERYGYTF
TGCAGCGTCGTTGATTATCCAGGAGAGCGGTATGGCTACACCTTC
>.|.|TRBV1|TRBJ1-4
CTSSHLTDEKLFF
TGCACCAGCAGCCATTTGACAGATGAAAAACTGTTTTTT
>.|.|TRBV12-3/TRBV12-4|TRBJ2-5
CASSLGLRGTQYF
TGTGCCAGCAGTCTGGGACTTCGGGGGACCCAGTACTTC
>.|.|TRBV10-3|TRBJ2-1
CAISSATGDEQFF
TGTGCCATCTCGAGCGCGACAGGCGATGAGCAGTTCTTC
>.|TRBD1|TRBV28|TRBJ1-6
CASSSLTGTNSPLHF
TGTGCCAGCAGTTCACTGACAGGGACTAATTCACCCCTCCACTTT
>.|.|TRBV29-1|TRBJ1-3
CSVGSPGGGGNTIYF
TGCAGCGTGGGGTCCCCAGGAGGTGGAGGAAACACCATATATTTT
>.|.|TRBV2|TRBJ1-5
CASVAGVDQPQHF
TGTGCCAGCGTCGCGGGGGTCGATCAGCCCCAGCATTTT
>.|TRBD2|TRBV11-3|TRBJ2-1
CASSLGGGTYNEQFF
TGTGCCAGCAGCTTAGGCGGGGGGACCTACAATGAGCAGTTCTTC
>.|.|TRBV30|TRBJ1-1
CAWSVRRRRPEAFF
TGTGCCTGGAGTGTACGAAGGCGGCGCCCTGAAGCTTTCTTT
>.|TRBD1|TRBV5-4|TRBJ2-5
CASSPPQGAKETQYF
TGTGCCAGCAGCCCCCCACAGGGGGCGAAGGAGACCCAGTACTTC
>few|.|TRBV7-3|TRBJ2-2
CASSSDKNTGELFF
TGTGCCAGCAGCTCGGACAAGAACACCGGGGAGCTGTTTTTT
>.|.|TRBV7-8|TRBJ1-3
CASRQGLTSGNTIYF
TGTGCCAGCAGACAGGGTCTCACCTCTGGAAACACCATATATTTT
>.|.|TRBV6-4|TRBJ1-6
CASSDRLDSASPLHF
TGTGCCAGCAGTGACCGCTTAGACAGTGCTTCACCCCTCCACTTT
>.|.|TRBV4-1|TRBJ1-1
CASSQVQGGAFF
TGCGCCAGCAGCCAAGTGCAGGGAGGAGCTTTCTTT
>.|.|TRBV7-2|TRBJ1-1
CASIDGASTEAFF
TGTGCCAGCATCGATGGGGCCAGCACTGAAGCTTTCTTT
>.|.|TRBV5-1|TRBJ1-1
CASSLFPRGDTEAFF
TGCGCCAGCAGCCTATTTCCCAGGGGAGACACTGAAGCTTTCTTT
>.|TRBD2|TRBV30|TRBJ2-1
CACPLGTTYNEQFF
TGTGCCTGCCCACTCGGGACTACCTACAATGAGCAGTTCTTC
>.|.|TRBV29-1|TRBJ1-1
CSVAKAGGVSTEAFF
TGCAGCGTTGCGAAAGCGGGCGGGGTTAGCACTGAAGCTTTCTTT
>.|TRBD1|TRBV5-8|TRBJ1-4
CASSLGRDRINEKLFF
TGTGCCAGCAGCTTGGGGAGGGACAGGATTAATGAAAAACTGTTTTTT
>.|.|TRBV6-5|TRBJ1-2
CASSTQRREGYTF
TGTGCCAGCAGCACACAGCGGAGAGAGGGCTACACCTTC
>.|TRBD2|TRBV5-1|TRBJ2-7
CASSSGLAGAYEQYF
TGCGCCAGCAGCTCTGGACTAGCGGGAGCTTACGAGCAGTACTTC
>.|TRBD2|TRBV7-2|TRBJ2-7
CASSLRLAETRSSYEQYF
TGTGCCAGCAGCTTACGACTAGCGGAAACGAGGAGCTCCTACGAGCAGTACTTC
>.|TRBD2|TRBV28|TRBJ2-7
CASSYSGRAYEQYF
TGTGCCAGCAGTTATAGCGGGAGGGCGTACGAGCAGTACTTC
>.|.|TRBV6-5|TRBJ1-2
CASISPGDYGYTF
TGTGCCAGCATTTCTCCGGGGGACTATGGCTACACCTTC
>.|.|TRBV6-1|TRBJ2-1
CASSEVQDEQFF
TGTGCCAGCAGTGAAGTCCAGGATGAGCAGTTCTTC
>few|.|TRBV2|TRBJ2-1
CASSADTPNEQFF
TGTGCCAGCAGTGCGGACACCCCCAATGAGCAGTTCTTC
>.|.|TRBV21-1|TRBJ2-7
CASSVSGRAYEQYF
TGTGCCAGCAGCGTTAGCGGGAGGGCTTACGAGCAGTACTTC
>.|.|TRBV3-1/TRBV3-2|TRBJ1-1
CASSQDPGQGEAFF
TGTGCCAGCAGCCAGGACCCGGGACAAGGTGAAGCTTTCTTT
>once|.|TRBV11-2|TRBJ2-5
CASSLDPSPFVTQYF
TGTGCCAGCAGCTTAGACCCCTCCCCCTTTGTGACCCAGTACTTC
>.|.|TRBV30|TRBJ2-5
CAWSAMGARETQYF
TGTGCCTGGAGTGCCATGGGGGCGCGGGAGACCCAGTACTTC
>.|.|TRBV30|TRBJ2-2
CAWRPGHNTGELFF
TGTGCCTGGAGACCGGGACACAACACCGGGGAGCTGTTTTTT
>.|.|TRBV12-2|TRBJ2-7
CASRYPSSREQYF
TGTGCAAGTCGCTACCCCTCTTCTCGGGAGCAGTACTTC
>.|.|TRBV30|TRBJ1-1
CAWRELWEDGAEAFF
TGTGCCTGGAGGGAACTGTGGGAGGACGGCGCTGAAGCTTTCTTT
>.|TRBD1|TRBV5-1|TRBJ1-3
CASSIPPGQIYSGNTIYF
TGCGCCAGCTCCATTCCACCGGGACAGATTTACTCTGGAAACACCATATATTTT
>.|.|TRBV5-6|TRBJ1-1
CASNPRGGAIGGTEAFF
TGTGCCAGCAACCCCCGGGGGGGGGCCATCGGTGGGACTGAAGCTTTCTTT
>.|TRBD1|TRBV6-5|TRBJ1-1
CAILQGFNTEAFF
TGTGCCATCTTACAGGGGTTCAACACTGAAGCTTTCTTT
>.|TRBD2|TRBV6-5|TRBJ2-1
CASFGGAFRNEQFF
TGTGCCAGTTTCGGGGGGGCGTTTAGGAATGAGCAGTTCTTC
>.|.|TRBV10-3|TRBJ1-1
CAISDRGTTNTEAFF
TGTGCCATCAGTGACCGAGGGACAACGAACACTGAAGCTTTCTTT
>.|.|TRBV6-2/TRBV6-3|TRBJ2-7
CASSYRGDLASEQYF
TGTGCCAGCAGTTACCGGGGCGACCTAGCGTCCGAGCAGTACTTC
>.|.|TRBV9|TRBJ2-7
CASSVDSGTSYEQYF
TGTGCCAGCAGCGTCGATAGCGGTACCTCCTACGAGCAGTACTTC
>.|.|TRBV18|TRBJ1-5
CASSPPSAGQPQHF
TGTGCCAGCTCACCGCCGTCGGCGGGTCAGCCCCAGCATTTT
>once|.|TRBV3-1/TRBV3-2|TRBJ1-6
CASSHGRGNSPLHF
TGTGCCAGCAGCCATGGCAGGGGTAATTCACCCCTCCACTTT
>.|.|TRBV29-1|TRBJ2-3
CSVVGGDRGTDTQYF
TGCAGCGTTGTGGGCGGGGACCGAGGCACAGATACGCAGTATTTT
>.|TRBD2|TRBV18|TRBJ2-1
CASLAGGLNEQFF
TGTGCCAGTCTAGCGGGGGGGCTCAATGAGCAGTTCTTC
>.|.|TRBV7-2|TRBJ2-5
CASSLNGGETQYF
TGTGCCAGCAGCTTAAATGGCGGGGAGACCCAGTACTTC
>.|.|TRBV12-3/TRBV12-4|TRBJ1-1
CASSSQVNTEAFF
TGTGCCAGCAGTTCACAGGTGAACACTGAAGCTTTCTTT
>.|.|TRBV7-9|TRBJ2-3
CASSLGLPTDTQYF
TGTGCCAGCAGCTTAGGACTACCCACAGATACGCAGTATTTT
>.|.|TRBV7-2|TRBJ1-3
CASSLGPGASGNTIYF
TGTGCCAGCAGCTTAGGCCCAGGGGCCTCTGGAAACACCATATATTTT
>few|.|TRBV7-6|TRBJ2-7
CASRSGRSYEQYF
TGTGCCAGCAGGAGCGGGCGCTCCTACGAGCAGTACTTC
>.|TRBD2|TRBV19|TRBJ2-2
CASSSVPGLAGGHPGELFF
TGTGCCAGTAGCTCCGTCCCGGGACTAGCGGGAGGGCACCCCGGGGAGCTGTTTTTT
>.|TRBD2|TRBV5-1|TRBJ2-7
CASSLVPSGGASYEQYF
TGCGCCAGCAGCTTGGTTCCTAGCGGGGGGGCGTCCTACGAGCAGTACTTC